A single sample gave rise to the 10 T cell receptor beta chains below, sequenced in a study of T-cell reconstitution after alpha-beta-depleted transplantation in children. TCRbeta library construction was performed incorporating unique molecular identifiers. TCRdb analysed the PCR reads with MiXCR anew, one entry per CDR3 protein. The sample lists roughly 300,000 distinct CDR3 sequences, 11% seen once, with roughly a quarter in the top ten. This specimen consisted of peripheral blood, obtained 180 days after TCRalphabeta/CD19-depleted stem cell transplant. These receptors were taken from a male patient aged 2 to 10 who had a stem cell transplant for chronic granulomatous disease, so the T cells may come from the graft donor.

This clonotype was seen only a few times. V is TRBV2 and J is TRBJ2-1; 8 bases align to TRBD2. The V gene end was trimmed by 3 bases and the J gene end by 3 bases; junction bases not matched to a gene: 7. CDR3 length equals 16 residues. The V gene's germline CDR1 is SNHLY and CDR2 FYNNEI. In DNA form, the CDR3 reads TGTGCCAGCAGTGAGTGGGTAGCGGGATTCTACAATGAGCAGTTCTTC. Translation gives CASSEWVAGFYNEQFF.

For this clonotype: A much more abundant neighbour one base away suggests this may be a read error. The chain recombines TRBV5-1 with TRBJ2-7; TRBD2 matches at 13 bases. Looked up from germline, CDR1 is SGHRS and CDR2 is YFSETQ. The CDR3 runs 17 residues. CDR3 amino acids: CATSLGTWTSGSYEQYF. CDR3 DNA sequence: TGCGCCACCAGCTTGGGGACCTGGACTAGCGGGAGCTACGAGCAGTACTTC.

This clonotype was observed at least ten times. This chain uses TRBV12-3 or TRBV12-4 with TRBJ1-2; perhaps TRBD1 as D (5 bases). The CDR3 is 15 residues long. The V and J ends lost 3 bases and 4 bases respectively, with 15 bases between them. The CDR3 DNA is TGTGCCAGCAGTTTTACCGGGGGTGAGGGCTATGGCTACACCTTC. Protein: CASSFTGGEGYGYTF.

This clonotype was picked up many times. J is TRBJ2-7 and V is TRBV27; D is possibly TRBD1 (5 bases). V lost 4 bases, J lost 5 bases, and 18 bases lay in between. Germline CDR1 is MNHEY and CDR2 is SMNVEV (reference sequence). The CDR3 spans 15 residues. In DNA form, the CDR3 reads TGTGCCAGCAGTTCGACGGACATTTTTCAGGACGAGCAGTACTTC. Translating it yields CASSSTDIFQDEQYF.

This clonotype appeared many times. J is TRBJ2-3 and V is TRBV7-2; D is ambiguous. Trimming left V 2 bases short and J 0 bases short, with 9 bases between. The CDR3 covers 15 residues. The germline V gene encodes CDR1 SGHTA and CDR2 FQGNSA. The CDR3 bases are TGTGCCAGCAGCTTAAATGGCTTAAGCACAGATACGCAGTATTTT. Protein product: CASSLNGLSTDTQYF.

This clonotype was counted at least ten times. DNA for the CDR3: TGTGCCAGCAGTGAAACGCTAGCGGGAGAGGGAAAGACCCAGTACTTC. Encoded protein: CASSETLAGEGKTQYF. J is TRBJ2-5 and V is TRBV2; TRBD2 matches 10 bases. With 2 bases clipped from V and 6 bases from J, the junction kept 9 bases outside the gene matches. The length of the CDR3 is 16 residues. Germline V gene data show CDR1 as SNHLY and CDR2 as FYNNEI.

This clonotype was counted many times. The gene calls are TRBV29-1 and TRBJ2-2, with a weak D call TRBD1 (5 bases). Looked up from germline, CDR1 is SQVTM and CDR2 is ANQGSEA. V shed 6 bases and J shed 0 bases, with 14 bases lying between them. The CDR3 consists of 15 residues. As DNA, the CDR3 is TGCAGCGTCCGCCCAGGGAATTCGAACACCGGGGAGCTGTTTTTT. Residues: CSVRPGNSNTGELFF.

This clonotype was seen ten or more times. The chain couples TRBV5-1 to TRBJ2-3; 7 nucleotides agree with TRBD1. Germline trimming cut 0 bases from V and 0 bases from J; bases unmatched to any gene: 4. In germline, CDR1 is SGHRS, CDR2 YFSETQ. The CDR3 is 16 amino acids. The CDR3 DNA sequence: TGCGCCAGCAGCTTGGTGGGGACAGCTAGCACAGATACGCAGTATTTT. Protein: CASSLVGTASTDTQYF.

This clonotype has a count of ten or more. V is TRBV28 and J is TRBJ1-5, with D possibly matching TRBD1 (5 bases). CDR1 and CDR2 (germline): MDHEN, SYDVKM. The CDR3 loop spans 19 amino acids. Trimming pared 2 bases from V and 0 bases from J, leaving 20 bases between. CDR3 in DNA: TGTGCCAGCAGTTTAAAGTCTCGCAGGGTTGGATCTAGCAATCAGCCCCAGCATTTT. Residues: CASSLKSRRVGSSNQPQHF.

On this clonotype itself: Possible read error: a much larger clone is one base away. V gene TRBV28 combines with J gene TRBJ2-7; 8 bases are a match to TRBD1. Germline CDR1 is MDHEN and CDR2 is SYDVKM. The CDR3 covers 13 residues. CDR3 amino acids: CASIGTGRYEQHF. CDR3 coding DNA: TGTGCCAGCATAGGGACAGGCCGCTACGAGCAGCACTTC.